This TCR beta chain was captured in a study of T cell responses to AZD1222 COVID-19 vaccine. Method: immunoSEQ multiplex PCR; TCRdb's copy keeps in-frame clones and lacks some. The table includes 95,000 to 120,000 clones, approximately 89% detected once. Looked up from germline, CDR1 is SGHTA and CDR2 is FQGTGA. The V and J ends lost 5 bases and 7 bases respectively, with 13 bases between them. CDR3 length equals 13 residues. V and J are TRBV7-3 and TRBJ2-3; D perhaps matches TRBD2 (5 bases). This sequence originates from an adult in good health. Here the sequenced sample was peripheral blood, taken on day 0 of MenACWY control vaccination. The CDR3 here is CASSQEPGNTQYF. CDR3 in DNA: TGTGCCAGCAGCCAAGAACCGGGAAATACGCAGTATTTT.